Presented here are 21 T cell receptor beta chains from one specimen sequenced in a study of shared clonotypes between healthy human individuals. Data came from immunoSEQ multiplex PCR; TCRdb stores just in-frame clones and leaves some out. The data contain approximately 340,000 clones, around 67% of them singletons. The specimen sequenced was memory CD4+ T cells sorted from blood. The subset is: CD45RA-negative fraction. The receptor source for this set is a man aged 25-45 years in good health.

This clone was seen only a few times. The rearrangement joins TRBV5-1 to TRBJ2-2, with D possibly matching TRBD1 (5 bases). The CDR3 is 15 amino acids. Trimming cost V 3 bases and J 1 base, with 10 bases left between them. Germline V gene sequence: CDR1 SGHRS, CDR2 YFSETQ. CDR3 region: CASSYSGQNTGELFF. For the CDR3, the DNA is TGCGCCAGCAGCTACTCCGGACAGAACACCGGGGAGCTGTTTTTT.

The J gene is TRBJ2-2, the V gene TRBV29-1; 9 bases align to TRBD1. Per the germline V gene, CDR1 is SQVTM and CDR2 is ANQGSEA. CDR3 length: 14 residues. V dropped 5 bases and J dropped 4; count of bases not matched to a gene: 5. CDR3 coding DNA: TGCAGCGTTCGACAGGGGGGGGGCACCGGGGAGCTGTTTTTT. Its protein is CSVRQGGGTGELFF.

V is TRBV4-1 and J is TRBJ1-1, with 10 positions matching TRBD1. CDR3 size: 19 residues. The V segment lost 1 base and the J segment 4 bases; nucleotides outside the gene matches: 15. CDR1 is MGHRA, CDR2 YSYEKL, per germline. The CDR3 DNA is TGCGCCAGCAGCCAAGGGGGACAGGGGATCATTAGGCGGAGCACTGAAGCTTTCTTT. Amino acid sequence: CASSQGGQGIIRRSTEAFF.

The V and J genes are TRBV7-9 and TRBJ1-2; the match to TRBD1 covers 8 bases. Germline trimming cut 5 bases from V and 5 bases from J; bases unmatched to any gene: 10. Germline-derived CDR1 and CDR2 are SEHNR and FQNEAQ (reference sequence). The CDR3 extends over 15 amino acids. The CDR3 DNA reads as TGTGCCAGCAGCCCGCAGGACAGGGCTGGGTATGGCTACACCTTC. Its translation: CASSPQDRAGYGYTF.

The rearrangement joins TRBV15 to TRBJ1-2; D is unresolved. The CDR3 length is 16 residues. V gave up 1 base and J gave up 8 bases, with 20 bases separating them. Germline loops: CDR1 LNHNV, CDR2 YYDKDF (reference sequence). DNA for the CDR3: TGTGCCACCAGCAGAGGAACCATCCTCGGGTTCGGAGGCTACACCTTC. Amino acids: CATSRGTILGFGGYTF. The complete variable domain, with remaining parts taken from reference TRBV15 and TRBJ1-2, reads DAMVIQNPRYQVTQFGKPVTLSCSQTLNHNVMYWYQQKSSQAPKLLFHYYDKDFNNEADTPDNFQSRRPNTSFCFLDIRSPGLGDTAMYLCATSRGTILGFGGYTFGSGTRLTVV.

This clone showed up many times. The V call is TRBV5-6, the J call TRBJ1-3; TRBD1 matches at 9 bases. V shed 7 bases and J 4 bases; nucleotides not matched to a gene: 15. The germline V gene encodes CDR1 SGHDT and CDR2 YYEEEE. The CDR3 covers 17 residues. CDR3 in DNA: TGTGCCAGCTACGCCGGGACAGGGAGATTGGAAGGAAACACCATATATTTT. Encoded protein: CASYAGTGRLEGNTIYF.

At least ten counts were recorded for this clone. The J gene is TRBJ2-6, the V gene TRBV27; the D is unclear. CDR1 is MNHEY, CDR2 SMNVEV, per germline (reference sequence). There are 14 residues in the CDR3. The V end lost 4 bases, the J end lost 0 bases, and 4 bases lay between the germline ends. CDR3 nucleotides: TGTGCCAGCAGTTATAGCTCTGGGGCCAACGTCCTGACTTTC. This translates into CASSYSSGANVLTF.

This clone was seen only a few times. The same CDR3 can be traced to other DNA sequences in this sample. This rearrangement joins TRBV6-5 to TRBJ2-7; no definite D call. Trimming took off 2 bases at V and 0 bases at J, with 5 bases between the two ends. The CDR3 consists of 13 residues. Per the germline V gene, CDR1 is MNHEY and CDR2 is SVGAGI. The CDR3 spells CASSYTGSYEQYF. CDR3 nucleotides: TGTGCCAGCAGTTACACGGGCTCCTACGAGCAGTACTTC.

V usage is TRBV19 and J usage is TRBJ2-3; D uncertain. Germline lookup yields CDR1 LNHDA and CDR2 SQIVND (reference sequence). CDR3 length: 15 amino acids. Trimming took off 4 bases at V and 1 base at J, with 12 bases between the two ends. The CDR3 region has the DNA TGTGCCAGTAGTAACCTGGACCATCGCACAGATACGCAGTATTTT. Its protein product is CASSNLDHRTDTQYF.

The rearrangement uses TRBV5-1 and TRBJ1-4; D perhaps matches TRBD1 (6 bases). Germline V gene data show CDR1 as SGHRS and CDR2 as YFSETQ. The CDR3 length is 15 residues. V lost 0 bases and J 5 bases, leaving 11 bases between the germline ends. CDR3 region: CASSLVGGANEKLFF. In DNA form, the CDR3 reads TGCGCCAGCAGCTTGGTTGGGGGCGCAAATGAAAAACTGTTTTTT.

The rearrangement joins TRBV28 to TRBJ1-2; TRBD1 matches 7 bases. This CDR3 contains 13 residues. Germline V gene sequence: CDR1 MDHEN, CDR2 SYDVKM. V lost 3 bases and J lost 8; bases outside the gene matches: 6. The CDR3 DNA follows: TGTGCCAGCAGTTTGGTGGGACAGAAAGGCTACACCTTC. Translated: CASSLVGQKGYTF.

In the case of this clone: This is likely an artifact of a read error, given a far larger clone one base away. The gene calls are TRBV19 and TRBJ1-1; D might be TRBD1 (6 bases). There are 15 residues in the CDR3. Trimming left V 5 bases short and J 5 bases short, with 18 bases between. CDR1 and CDR2 from the germline V gene are LNHDA and SQIVND (reference sequence). The CDR3 region is CASSAWNRVVTEAFF. CDR3 DNA: TGTGCCAGTAGTGCGTGGAACAGGGTTGTGACTGAAGCTTTCTTT.

V usage is TRBV14 and J usage is TRBJ2-7; 14 bases match TRBD2. The CDR3 has 16 residues. Germline CDR1 is SGHDN and CDR2 is FVKESK. V shed 1 base, J shed 8 bases, and the junction held 7 bases outside the gene matches. The CDR3 DNA reads TGTGCCAGCAGCCAAGCGGCGGGACTAGCGGGAGTAAAGCAGTACTTC. It is translated as CASSQAAGLAGVKQYF.

The genes are TRBV18 and TRBJ1-6, with TRBD1 matching 11 bases. The CDR3 consists of 15 residues. After removal of 3 bases from V and 6 bases from J, the junction contained 1 base not matched to a gene. In germline, CDR1 is KGHSH, CDR2 LQKENI. CDR3 residues: CASSPGQGANSPLHF. The CDR3 nucleotides read TGTGCCAGCTCACCCGGACAGGGGGCTAATTCACCCCTCCACTTT.

Many counts were recorded for this clone. V and J are TRBV7-3 and TRBJ2-1; 10 bases are shared with TRBD2. Germline trimming cut 5 bases from V and 1 base from J; bases unmatched to any gene: 2. The CDR3 is made up of 15 amino acids. CDR1 and CDR2 (germline): SGHTA, FQGTGA. The CDR3 DNA is TGTGCCAGCAGCGTACTAGCGGGGTCCTACAATGAGCAGTTCTTC. Translation gives CASSVLAGSYNEQFF.

The chain is built from TRBV14 and TRBJ1-2, with 7 bases lining up with TRBD1. CDR1 SGHDN and CDR2 FVKESK come from the germline V gene. The ends lost 1 base at V and 8 bases at J; junction bases unmatched: 10. The length of the CDR3 is 15 residues. The CDR3 bases are TGTGCCAGCAGCCAAGTAGGAGGACAGGTTTGGGGCTACACCTTC. Translating gives CASSQVGGQVWGYTF. Filled out from reference TRBV14 and TRBJ1-2, the complete variable domain reads EAGVTQFPSHSVIEKGQTVTLRCDPISGHDNLYWYRRVMGKEIKFLLHFVKESKQDESGMPNNRFLAERTGGTYSTLKVQPAELEDSGVYFCASSQVGGQVWGYTFGSGTRLTVV.

The rearrangement joins TRBV25-1 to TRBJ2-1, with 9 positions matching TRBD2. Trimming at V came to 5 bases and at J to 4 bases, leaving 6 bases not matched to a gene. The CDR3 is made up of 15 amino acids. The V gene's germline CDR1 is MGHDK and CDR2 SYGVNS. CDR3 DNA sequence: TGTGCCAGCAGTAAGGGACTAGCTTCGTACAATGAGCAGTTCTTC. It specifies CASSKGLASYNEQFF.

For this clone: Other nucleotide sequences from this sample produce the same CDR3. The chain links TRBV2 to TRBJ1-1; no firm D call. The CDR3 runs 12 residues. Germline-derived CDR1 and CDR2 are SNHLY and FYNNEI. The V end lost 5 bases, the J end lost 0 bases, and 4 bases lay between the germline ends. CDR3 sequence: CASSFMNTEAFF. The CDR3 nucleotides are TGTGCCAGCAGTTTCATGAACACTGAAGCTTTCTTT.

The chain is built from TRBV11-1 and TRBJ1-2; no firm D call. CDR1 and CDR2 from the germline V gene are SGHAT and FQDESV (reference sequence). This CDR3 region has 14 residues. V lost 2 bases to trimming and J lost 5 bases, with 12 bases between them. The CDR3 sequence: CASSLRPAEYGYTF. As DNA, the CDR3 is TGTGCCAGCAGCTTACGACCGGCAGAATATGGCTACACCTTC.

This chain connects TRBV10-3 to TRBJ2-7; the D call may be TRBD1 or TRBD2 (6 bases each). The CDR3 runs 15 residues. CDR1 ENHRY and CDR2 SYGVKD come from the germline V gene. The V end lost 5 bases, the J end lost 3 bases, and 17 bases lay between the germline ends. CDR3 nucleotide sequence: TGTGCCATCAGTTATCCGGGGGCTAACAGCTACGAGCAGTACTTC. The encoded protein is CAISYPGANSYEQYF.

The table lists this clone with a count of one. Given a far larger clone just one base away, this is likely a sequencing read error. The rearrangement joins TRBV11-1 to TRBJ2-2, with TRBD2 matching over 9 bases. With 5 bases clipped from V and 4 bases from J, the junction kept 8 bases outside the gene matches. CDR1 is SGHAT and CDR2 is FQDESV in the germline V gene (reference sequence). There are 16 residues in the CDR3. The chain's CDR3 is CASSATSGRTTGELFF. As DNA, the CDR3 is TGTGCCAGCAGCGCGACTAGCGGCCGTACCACCGGGGAGCTGTTTTTT.